A single sample is the source of the 16 T cell receptor beta chains below, sequenced in a study of blood T cell repertoires in COVID-19. Clones were read by immunoSEQ multiplex PCR, and TCRdb kept only the in-frame ones, dropping some. This sample has approximately 100,000 clones, with 75% to 85% found just once. The sequencing sample was made of peripheral blood. All receptors come from a human donor in a cohort sampled during active COVID-19.

The rearrangement uses TRBV6-6 and TRBJ1-4; perhaps TRBD1 as D (6 bases). The CDR3 runs 21 residues. V was trimmed by 5 bases and J by 0 bases, leaving 28 bases between them. Germline CDR1 and CDR2: MNHNY and SVGAGI (reference sequence). In DNA, the CDR3 is TGTGCCAGCAGTCTTCGCCCCTTTGGACAGCTGACAATCGCAACTAATGAAAAACTGTTTTTT. This sequence encodes CASSLRPFGQLTIATNEKLFF.

The sample holds a few counts of this clone. J is TRBJ2-7 and V is TRBV12-3 or TRBV12-4, with a tentative D call TRBD1 (6 bases). This CDR3 is 13 amino acids long. V shed 6 bases and J shed 5 bases, with 14 bases lying between them. CDR3 nucleotides: TGTGCCAGCAGGTACCAGGGGACCCACGAGCAGTACTTC. Translation: CASRYQGTHEQYF.

The V and J genes are TRBV5-1 and TRBJ2-4, with 12 bases that match TRBD1. Per the germline V gene, CDR1 is SGHRS and CDR2 is YFSETQ. CDR3 size: 16 residues. J was trimmed by 7 bases and V by 4 bases; bases with no gene match: 9. The CDR3 is CASSAGTGGIVNIQYF. The CDR3 DNA sequence: TGCGCCAGCAGCGCGGGGACAGGGGGCATTGTGAACATTCAGTACTTC.

The chain links TRBV28 to TRBJ2-3; tentative D call: TRBD1 (6 bases). Germline V gene data show CDR1 as MDHEN and CDR2 as SYDVKM. The CDR3 is 17 residues long. Trimming took 2 bases from V and 2 from J, leaving 17 bases between them. The CDR3 sequence: CASSLREGVWFTDTQYF. The CDR3 nucleotides read TGTGCCAGCAGTTTACGAGAGGGGGTTTGGTTCACAGATACGCAGTATTTT.

This clone was found a few times. This chain connects TRBV27 to TRBJ1-6, with unresolved D. Germline-derived CDR1 and CDR2 are MNHEY and SMNVEV (reference sequence). V was clipped by 6 bases and J by 0 bases, with 12 bases between them. The CDR3 runs to 16 residues. In nucleotides, the CDR3 is TGTGCCAGCAGAGAAGACTTGAGCTCCTATAATTCACCCCTCCACTTT. Protein product: CASREDLSSYNSPLHF.

The sample holds a few counts of this clone. In DNA, the CDR3 is TGTGCCAGCAGTCGAATACTAGCGGGGGAGCCCTACGAGCAGTACTTC. This codes for CASSRILAGEPYEQYF. The gene calls are TRBV6-6 and TRBJ2-7; TRBD2 aligns across 11 bases. CDR3 length: 16 amino acids. Looked up from germline, CDR1 is MNHNY and CDR2 is SVGAGI (reference sequence). J was trimmed by 2 bases and V by 5 bases; bases with no gene match: 8.

The rearrangement links TRBV10-3 to TRBJ1-4; weak D call: TRBD1 (6 bases). CDR3 size: 13 residues. The germline V and J ends were trimmed by 8 bases and 10 bases, with 17 bases remaining between them. CDR1 is ENHRY and CDR2 is SYGVKD in the germline V gene. The CDR3, as DNA: TGTGCCATCTCGGGGGGCTCTCAGGGAAAACTGTTTTTT. This codes for CAISGGSQGKLFF.

The chain links TRBV6-5 to TRBJ1-4, with D tentatively TRBD1 (6 bases). The CDR3 length is 15 residues. V was cut by 4 bases and J by 0 bases, with 9 bases left in between. Germline V gene lookup returns CDR1 MNHEY and CDR2 SVGAGI. CDR3 sequence reads: CASSSAGATNEKLFF. Written as DNA, the CDR3 is TGTGCCAGCAGTTCGGCAGGGGCAACTAATGAAAAACTGTTTTTT.

The rearrangement uses TRBV6-5 and TRBJ2-2; tentative D call: TRBD2 (6 bases). Trimming left V 2 bases short and J 8 bases short, with 15 bases between. The CDR3 length is 15 residues. Germline assignment: CDR1 MNHEY and CDR2 SVGAGI. The CDR3 region is CASSYPSSGRGELFF. CDR3 DNA sequence: TGTGCCAGCAGTTACCCCTCGTCAGGGAGGGGGGAGCTGTTTTTT.

This clone was detected only a few times. This chain joins TRBV7-3 and TRBJ1-2; D is perhaps TRBD1 (6 bases). Trimming removed 1 base from V and 8 bases from J, with 11 bases in between. The CDR3 is made up of 13 amino acids. Germline lookup yields CDR1 SGHTA and CDR2 FQGTGA. The CDR3 nucleotides are TGTGCCAGCAGCTTAATAGCAGGGGAAGGCTACACCTTC. Residues: CASSLIAGEGYTF.

The chain recombines TRBV27 with TRBJ2-6, with 12 nucleotides matching TRBD1. The CDR3 extends over 17 amino acids. CDR1 and CDR2 from the germline V gene are MNHEY and SMNVEV (reference sequence). Trimming at V came to 4 bases and at J to 4 bases, leaving 5 bases not matched to a gene. The CDR3 sequence is CASSSWDRGLGANVLTF. In DNA form, the CDR3 reads TGTGCCAGCAGTTCGTGGGACAGGGGGCTCGGGGCCAACGTCCTGACTTTC.

The chain links TRBV6-5 to TRBJ1-6; 7 bases match TRBD1. J gave up 7 bases and V 9 bases, and 6 bases lay outside the gene matches. Germline-derived CDR1 and CDR2 are MNHEY and SVGAGI. This CDR3 region has 13 residues. The chain's CDR3 is CASKDRANSPLHF. The CDR3, as DNA: TGTGCCAGTAAAGACAGGGCAAATTCACCCCTCCACTTT.

In this sample, this clone turned up a few times. The rearrangement joins TRBV18 to TRBJ1-4, with 10 bases lining up with TRBD1. Trimming at V came to 3 bases and at J to 7 bases, leaving 2 bases not matched to a gene. Germline CDR1 is KGHSH and CDR2 is LQKENI. This CDR3 is 14 amino acids long. In nucleotides, the CDR3 is TGTGCCAGCTCACCGGGACAGGGGATTGAAAAACTGTTTTTT. Translating it yields CASSPGQGIEKLFF.

This clone appeared a single time. CDR3 coding DNA: TGTGCCAGCAGTTCCCGACTAGCTCCTCAGTTCTTC. Amino acids: CASSSRLAPQFF. The rearrangement joins TRBV6-6 to TRBJ2-1; TRBD2 aligns across 7 bases. The CDR3 covers 12 residues. Germline V gene sequence: CDR1 MNHNY, CDR2 SVGAGI (reference sequence). Losses at the gene ends were 4 bases for V and 13 bases for J; bases not matched to a gene: 7.

The genes are TRBV11-3 and TRBJ1-4; D is ambiguous. This CDR3 is built from 12 residues. CDR1 is SGHNT and CDR2 is YENEEA in the germline V gene. The V end was cut by 4 bases, the J end by 5 bases, with 5 bases between. The CDR3: CASSSQNEKLFF. DNA of the CDR3: TGTGCCAGCAGCTCCCAAAATGAAAAACTGTTTTTT.

The CDR3 nucleotides read TGTGCCAGCAGCTTGGAAGGGACAGGGTCAGGAAACACCATATATTTT. Translating it yields CASSLEGTGSGNTIYF. The rearrangement joins TRBV5-5 to TRBJ1-3; 9 bases agree with TRBD1. The CDR3 contains 16 residues. CDR1 and CDR2 (germline): SGHKS, YYEKEE (reference sequence). V gave up 0 bases and J gave up 4 bases; unmatched junction bases: 5. The variable domain in full, with the rest retrieved from reference TRBV5-5 and TRBJ1-3, is DAGVTQSPTHLIKTRGQQVTLRCSPISGHKSVSWYQQVLGQGPQFIFQYYEKEERGRGNFPDRFSARQFPNYSSELNVNALLLGDSALYLCASSLEGTGSGNTIYFGEGSWLTVV.